The 28 T cell receptor beta chains below all came from one sample that was sequenced in a study of identical twins. TCRdb ran MiXCR on the 5' RACE reads and lists one entry per CDR3 protein. The sample consists of fewer than 250,000 distinct CDR3 sequences, approximately 8% of them appearing once. These data were also filed under a second study, of yellow fever vaccine responses in identical twins.

Material for sequencing was CD8+ T cells sorted from blood. The source is a woman between 18 and 30 years old in good health.

In this sample, this clonotype turned up a few times. This sequence joins TRBV10-2 and TRBJ2-5; no clear D gene. V was trimmed by 3 bases and J by 2 bases, leaving 7 bases between them. This CDR3 has 13 residues. Germline CDR1 is WSHSY and CDR2 is SAAADI. This chain's CDR3 is CASSDQTQETQYF. DNA of the CDR3: TGCGCCAGCAGTGACCAAACGCAAGAGACCCAGTACTTC.

The chain employs TRBV5-1 and TRBJ1-4; possible D gene TRBD1, 6 bases. CDR1 is SGHRS and CDR2 is YFSETQ in the germline V gene. This CDR3 has 14 amino acids. The V end was cut by 6 bases, the J end by 0 bases, with 9 bases between. CDR3: CASTGTSTNEKLFF. The CDR3 coding sequence is TGCGCCAGCACAGGGACATCAACTAATGAAAAACTGTTTTTT. Drawing the rest from reference TRBV5-1 and TRBJ1-4, the complete variable domain is KAGVTQTPRYLIKTRGQQVTLSCSPISGHRSVSWYQQTPGQGLQFLFEYFSETQRNKGNFPGRFSGRQFSNSRSEMNVSTLELGDSALYLCASTGTSTNEKLFFGSGTQLSVL.

A remark on this clonotype: At one end the junction does not follow the germline gene, possibly because of a read error. J is TRBJ2-1 and V is TRBV3-1; D unresolved. CDR1 is LGHDT, CDR2 YNNKEL, per germline (reference sequence). The CDR3 covers 18 residues. The CDR3 region has the DNA TGTGCCAGCTGCCAAGATCTAGGCCAAATCCAAACCTACAATGAGCAGTTCTTC. This codes for CASCQDLGQIQTYNEQFF.

This clonotype was detected only a few times. This chain connects TRBV12-3 or TRBV12-4 to TRBJ2-3; D possibly corresponds to TRBD2 (6 bases). V was cut by 2 bases and J by 6 bases, with 12 bases left in between. This CDR3 contains 14 residues. The CDR3: CASSLSPRGDTQYF. CDR3 bases: TGTGCCAGCAGTTTATCTCCCCGGGGGGATACGCAGTATTTT.

This clonotype showed up just a few times. The CDR3 DNA follows: TGTGCCAGCAGCTCTGAGGGACAGGCCACCGGGGAGCTGTTTTTT. It is translated as CASSSEGQATGELFF. The chain uses TRBV7-8 and TRBJ2-2, with 8 bases fitting TRBD1. This CDR3 is 15 amino acids long. V lost 4 bases and J lost 4; bases outside the gene matches: 5. Looked up from germline, CDR1 is SGHVS and CDR2 is FQNEAQ.

This clonotype was seen more than once but under ten times. The chain couples TRBV13 to TRBJ1-6, with D maybe TRBD1 (6 bases). Deletions cut 1 base from V and 9 bases from J, with 13 bases between. Germline CDR1 and CDR2: PRHDT and FYEKMQ (reference sequence). The CDR3 length is 15 residues. The CDR3 bases are TGTGCCAGCAGCTTAGAGGGGGGGATGGGTTCACCCCTCCACTTT. It specifies CASSLEGGMGSPLHF.

This clonotype has at least ten counts. The chain recombines TRBV12-3 or TRBV12-4 with TRBJ1-4; tentative D call: TRBD1 (5 bases). The CDR3 contains 14 residues. V lost 3 bases, J lost 6 bases, and 11 bases lay in between. DNA of the CDR3: TGTGCCAGCAGTTTCGGCGACAGTGATGAAAAACTGTTTTTT. Residues: CASSFGDSDEKLFF.

The CDR3 spells CSVEPPSPGSTEAFF. In nucleotides, the CDR3 is TGCAGCGTCGAACCGCCAAGTCCGGGGAGCACTGAAGCTTTCTTT. The chain recombines TRBV29-1 with TRBJ1-1; D remains ambiguous. The CDR3 extends over 15 amino acids. The germline gives CDR1 SQVTM, CDR2 ANQGSEA. V was pared by 6 bases and J by 4 bases, with 21 bases between.

The chain links TRBV20-1 to TRBJ2-7; the D gene is possibly TRBD2 (5 bases). Germline values: CDR1 DFQATT, CDR2 SNEGSKA (reference sequence). This CDR3 spans 12 amino acids. Here the CDR3 DNA reads TGCAGTGCAAGAGAAGCGGTCCACGAGCAGTACGTC. It specifies CSAREAVHEQYV.

This clonotype has more than one count but fewer than ten. Relative to the germline gene, one junction end is altered; a read error may explain this. DNA for the CDR3: TGTGCCAGCAGCTTCGGCTTAATAATCTTC. As protein: CASSFGLIIF. The V call is TRBV5-8, the J call TRBJ2-1; D gene unclear. CDR1 SGHTS and CDR2 YDEGEE come from the germline V gene. This CDR3 region has 10 residues. The entire variable domain, with the rest obtained from reference TRBV5-8 and TRBJ2-1, is as follows: EAGVTQSPTHLIKTRGQQATLRCSPISGHTSVYWYQQALGLGLQFLLWYDEGEERNRGNFPPRFSGRQFPNYSSELNVNALELEDSALYLCASSFGLIIFGPGTRLTVL.

This clonotype was recorded many times. The rearrangement joins TRBV13 to TRBJ2-3; 9 bases align to TRBD2. V was pared by 5 bases and J by 2 bases, with 8 bases of the junction left unmatched. This CDR3 contains 16 residues. Germline-derived CDR1 and CDR2 are PRHDT and FYEKMQ (reference sequence). Written as DNA, the CDR3 is TGTGCCAGCAGCCCCGGGACTAGCAGACTCACAGATACGCAGTATTTT. It is translated as CASSPGTSRLTDTQYF.

V gene TRBV29-1 combines with J gene TRBJ2-7; 9 positions agree with TRBD1. The CDR3 spans 13 residues. Germline V gene lookup returns CDR1 SQVTM and CDR2 ANQGSEA. V trimming: 4 bases; J trimming: 5 bases; junction bases outside the gene matches: 6. For the CDR3, the DNA is TGCAGCGTTGGACAGGGGGGTTCCAACGAGCAGTACGTC. It codes for CSVGQGGSNEQYV.

In its sample, this clonotype was seen a few times. The chain carries TRBV10-3 and TRBJ2-1, with 9 bases matching TRBD2. CDR1 and CDR2 from the germline V gene are ENHRY and SYGVKD. CDR3 length: 16 amino acids. V lost 0 bases, J lost 6 bases, and 6 bases stayed unmatched. This chain's CDR3 is CAISESGLATGNEQFF. The CDR3, as DNA: TGTGCCATCAGTGAGTCTGGACTAGCGACCGGCAATGAGCAGTTCTTC.

This clonotype was seen only a few times. The chain joins TRBV20-1 to TRBJ2-5; TRBD1 agrees at 9 bases. V trimming: 6 bases; J trimming: 6 bases; junction bases outside the gene matches: 20. CDR3 length: 17 residues. The germline V gene encodes CDR1 DFQATT and CDR2 SNEGSKA (reference sequence). The chain's CDR3 is CSAKPWDRALEIQTQYF. CDR3 sequence (DNA): TGCAGTGCCAAACCCTGGGACAGGGCTCTCGAGATTCAGACCCAGTACTTC.

This clonotype was seen a handful of times. This may be a read error, as it is one base from a much larger clone. This chain joins TRBV9 and TRBJ2-3; D is unresolved. V lost 7 bases and J 4 bases, leaving 4 bases between the germline ends. Germline V gene sequence: CDR1 SGDLS, CDR2 YYNGEE. CDR3 length equals 10 residues. CDR3 sequence (DNA): TGTGCCAGCGAAGCAGATACGCAGTATTTT. Translating gives CASEADTQYF.

This clonotype occurred many times. This chain connects TRBV29-1 to TRBJ2-5; 15 nucleotides match TRBD2. Germline V lookup: CDR1 SQVTM, CDR2 ANQGSEA. The CDR3 length is 19 residues. V lost 5 bases and J lost 2; bases outside the gene matches: 15. The CDR3 here is CSVPGLAGGFGAPQETQYF. In nucleotides, the CDR3 is TGCAGCGTTCCAGGACTAGCGGGAGGGTTTGGGGCCCCACAAGAGACCCAGTACTTC.

This clonotype was seen more than once but under ten times. The chain is built from TRBV21-1 and TRBJ2-3; TRBD2 is taken as the D call from the table, unchecked against the DNA. TRBV21-1 is reported as a pseudogene. CDR3 length equals 17 residues. The CDR3: CATKGLAGGRETDTQYF. In nucleotides, the CDR3 is TGTGCCACCAAGGGACTAGCGGGAGGCCGGGAAACAGATACGCAGTATTTT.

The count of this clonotype is one. This chain links TRBV2 with TRBJ1-2; D gene ambiguous. Germline CDR1 reads SNHLY; CDR2 reads FYNNEI. V lost 9 bases, J lost 5 bases, and 13 bases lay in between. The CDR3 covers 12 residues. Written as DNA, the CDR3 is TGTGCCAGATCCGGGTCGGGTTATGGCTACACCTTC. Amino acid sequence: CARSGSGYGYTF. The whole variable domain, filled in from reference TRBV2 and TRBJ1-2, reads EPEVTQTPSHQVTQMGQEVILRCVPISNHLYFYWYRQILGQKVEFLVSFYNNEISEKSEIFDDQFSVERPDGSNFTLKIRSTKLEDSAMYFCARSGSGYGYTFGSGTRLTVV.

This clonotype turned up a few times. The chain uses TRBV11-3 and TRBJ2-7, with TRBD1 matching over 7 bases. Germline V gene sequence: CDR1 SGHNT, CDR2 YENEEA. V shed 2 bases, J shed 6 bases, and the junction held 10 bases outside the gene matches. The CDR3 contains 15 residues. Written as DNA, the CDR3 is TGTGCCAGCAGCTTAACCTCCGGGACAGTAGGCGAGCAGTACTTC. Translated, it gives CASSLTSGTVGEQYF.

The gene calls are TRBV5-8 and TRBJ2-7, with D maybe TRBD1 (5 bases). Germline values: CDR1 SGHTS, CDR2 YDEGEE. Trimming took 4 bases from V and 4 from J, leaving 12 bases between them. The CDR3 totals 13 residues. The CDR3 reads CASSLYRKYEQYF. CDR3 DNA sequence: TGTGCCAGCAGCCTGTACAGGAAATACGAGCAGTACTTC.

This clonotype has ten or more counts. The genes are TRBV27 and TRBJ1-2, with D possibly matching TRBD1 (5 bases). Germline assignment: CDR1 MNHEY and CDR2 SMNVEV (reference sequence). The CDR3 spans 13 residues. V lost 3 bases and J lost 8, with 13 bases in between. CDR3 amino acids: CASSFKQGGGYTF. The CDR3 DNA reads TGTGCCAGCAGTTTTAAGCAGGGCGGGGGCTACACCTTC.

This clonotype was picked up many times. The chain links TRBV5-1 to TRBJ2-7; 10 bases line up with TRBD1. This CDR3 comprises 15 residues. The J segment lost 0 bases and the V segment lost 4 bases, leaving 4 bases of the junction unmatched. Germline values: CDR1 SGHRS, CDR2 YFSETQ. CDR3 sequence (DNA): TGCGCCAGCAGCCCGGGACAGGGGTACTCCTACGAGCAGTACGTC. Protein sequence: CASSPGQGYSYEQYV.

This clonotype was observed a handful of times. The chain links TRBV7-2 to TRBJ2-2; 11 bases fit TRBD2. V lost 3 bases to trimming and J lost 3 bases; unmatched junction nucleotides: 6. Germline V gives CDR1 SGHTA, CDR2 FQGNSA. This CDR3 is 17 amino acids long. The CDR3 region is CASSFAGLAADTGELFF. The CDR3 nucleotides are TGTGCCAGCAGCTTCGCGGGACTAGCGGCAGACACCGGGGAGCTGTTTTTT.

The genes are TRBV12-3 or TRBV12-4 and TRBJ2-3, with D hard to call. CDR3 size: 14 residues. V was shortened by 1 base and J by 6 bases, with 11 bases between the two germline ends. The CDR3 loop reads CASSLVGPSDTQYF. Here the CDR3 DNA reads TGTGCCAGCAGTTTAGTTGGACCCAGCGATACGCAGTATTTT.

The chain joins TRBV20-1 to TRBJ2-1, with 12 positions matching TRBD2. CDR3 length equals 13 residues. The junction had 1 base not matched to a gene; V was cut back by 4 bases and J by 6 bases. The V gene's germline CDR1 is DFQATT and CDR2 SNEGSKA (reference sequence). CDR3 sequence: CSAKTSGSNEQFF. In DNA form, the CDR3 reads TGCAGTGCTAAGACTAGCGGGAGCAATGAGCAGTTCTTC.

This clonotype appeared a few times. The rearrangement uses TRBV3-1 and TRBJ1-5; D gene uncertain. This CDR3 has 14 amino acids. V was clipped by 3 bases and J by 1 base, with 7 bases between them. Germline assignment: CDR1 LGHDT and CDR2 YNNKEL (reference sequence). The CDR3 sequence: CASSHLESNQPQHF. CDR3 sequence (DNA): TGTGCCAGCAGCCATTTGGAAAGCAATCAGCCCCAGCATTTT.

The table lists this clonotype with a few counts. This sequence joins TRBV2 and TRBJ1-1; 7 nucleotides match TRBD1. Germline values: CDR1 SNHLY, CDR2 FYNNEI. The CDR3 spans 12 residues. Germline trimming cut 8 bases from V and 6 bases from J; bases unmatched to any gene: 6. DNA of the CDR3: TGTGCCAGCCCGGGACAGAGATCTGAAGCTTTCTTT. Translating it yields CASPGQRSEAFF.

This clonotype was detected only a few times. The CDR3 reads CASSFPGRDKDTQYF. The DNA for the CDR3 is TGTGCCAGCAGCTTCCCCGGGAGGGATAAAGATACGCAGTATTTT. The chain couples TRBV7-2 to TRBJ2-3; 8 nucleotides agree with TRBD2. Germline-derived CDR1 and CDR2 are SGHTA and FQGNSA. The CDR3 spans 15 residues. V was pared by 3 bases and J by 5 bases, with 7 bases of the junction left unmatched.